Sequencing of this TCR beta chain was carried out in a study of blood T cell repertoires in COVID-19. Study as a whole: Sites across the United States, Italy and Spain contributed samples from acute and convalescent COVID-19.

Original processing methods: Cell counts per sample came from amplifying reference gene primers. The method was immunoSEQ multiplex PCR; TCRdb's version includes in-frame clones alone and lacks a portion of them. V and J calls plus clone size are reproduced from that table; the DNA served to infer D and trimming. The table has approximately 250,000 clones, approximately 86% seen once. This CDR3 has 17 amino acids. In germline, CDR1 is MGHRA, CDR2 YSYEKL. J gave up 6 bases and V 3 bases, and 15 bases lay outside the gene matches. Sample: peripheral blood. The V call is TRBV4-1, the J call TRBJ1-2, with 8 bases matching TRBD1. This receptor was identified in a man aged 35-49 years with active or convalescent COVID-19. The CDR3 region is CASSHRPQGGPADGYTF. Written as DNA, the CDR3 is TGCGCCAGCAGCCATCGCCCACAGGGGGGGCCTGCAGATGGCTACACCTTC.